Presented here are 25 T cell receptor beta chains from one specimen sequenced in a study of blood T cell repertoires in COVID-19. Sequencing used immunoSEQ multiplex PCR; TCRdb keeps in-frame clones, though not all of them. Altogether fewer than 300,000 clones are present, roughly 85% being singletons, with the ten largest covering 3.1%. The specimen was peripheral blood. All receptors come from a woman aged 18 to 35 with acute or convalescent COVID-19.

This clone was detected once. The chain combines TRBV7-3 with TRBJ2-1, with 11 positions matching TRBD2. There are 15 residues in the CDR3. Germline V gene sequence: CDR1 SGHTA, CDR2 FQGTGA. The trim removed 5 bases at V and 9 bases at J, leaving 9 bases unmatched. The CDR3 DNA sequence: TGTGCCAGCAGCGCAGCTAGCGGGAGGCTGGGTGAGCAGTTCTTC. Translation: CASSAASGRLGEQFF. The full variable domain, rest sourced from reference TRBV7-3 and TRBJ2-1, is GAGVSQTPSNKVTEKGKYVELRCDPISGHTALYWYRQSLGQGPEFLIYFQGTGAADDSGLPNDRFFAVRPEGSVSTLKIQRTERGDSAVYLCASSAASGRLGEQFFGPGTRLTVL.

This chain uses TRBV27 with TRBJ2-7, with D tentatively TRBD2 (6 bases). Trimming pared 8 bases from V and 4 bases from J, leaving 18 bases between. The CDR3 has 14 amino acids. Germline assignment: CDR1 MNHEY and CDR2 SMNVEV (reference sequence). CDR3 DNA: TGTGCCAGCCGACCGTGGGACGGGACTTACGAGCAGTACTTC. Protein sequence: CASRPWDGTYEQYF.

The chain links TRBV18 to TRBJ2-7; 7 nucleotides match TRBD2. Germline V lookup: CDR1 KGHSH, CDR2 LQKENI. Germline trimming cut 2 bases from V and 12 bases from J; bases unmatched to any gene: 16. The CDR3 is made up of 15 amino acids. The CDR3: CASSPAGLLREVAYF. As DNA, the CDR3 is TGTGCCAGCTCACCAGCCGGGCTACTACGGGAGGTGGCGTACTTC. Full variable domain (remainder filled in from reference TRBV18 and TRBJ2-7): NAGVMQNPRHLVRRRGQEARLRCSPMKGHSHVYWYRQLPEEGLKFMVYLQKENIIDESGMPKERFSAEFPKEGPSILRIQQVVRGDSAAYFCASSPAGLLREVAYFGPGTRLTVT.

This chain links TRBV29-1 with TRBJ1-1; 9 nucleotides agree with TRBD1. V lost 7 bases to trimming and J lost 1 base; unmatched junction nucleotides: 1. CDR3 length: 12 residues. CDR1 and CDR2 from the germline V gene are SQVTM and ANQGSEA. For the CDR3, the DNA is TGCAGCGGACAGGGGGAGAACACTGAAGCTTTCTTT. Protein: CSGQGENTEAFF. Full variable domain (missing parts from reference TRBV29-1 and TRBJ1-1): SAVISQKPSRDICQRGTSLTIQCQVDSQVTMMFWYRQQPGQSLTLIATANQGSEATYESGFVIDKFPISRPNLTFSTLTVSNMSPEDSSIYLCSGQGENTEAFFGQGTRLTVV.

The V call is TRBV2, the J call TRBJ2-7, with 10 bases matching TRBD1. Germline CDR1 is SNHLY and CDR2 is FYNNEI. J gave up 6 bases and V 8 bases, and 7 bases lay outside the gene matches. The CDR3 loop spans 13 amino acids. The CDR3 is CASDGTGVSEQYF. The CDR3, as DNA: TGTGCCAGCGACGGGACAGGGGTTTCCGAGCAGTACTTC.

The chain carries TRBV7-9 and TRBJ2-7, with TRBD2 matching over 7 bases. The CDR3 runs to 15 residues. The germline CDR1 and CDR2 sequences are SEHNR and FQNEAQ (reference sequence). The J segment lost 3 bases and the V segment lost 0 bases, leaving 5 bases of the junction unmatched. CDR3 DNA: TGTGCCAGCAGCTTAGCGTGGGAGGGGCGCTACGAGCAGTACTTC. Its translation: CASSLAWEGRYEQYF.

This sequence joins TRBV10-1 and TRBJ2-1, with 12 bases matching TRBD2. V shed 6 bases and J 10 bases; nucleotides not matched to a gene: 7. CDR1 WNHNN and CDR2 SYGVQD come from the germline V gene (reference sequence). There are 14 residues in the CDR3. CDR3 region: CASSRLAGVEEQFF. In DNA form, the CDR3 reads TGCGCCAGCAGCCGACTAGCGGGAGTCGAGGAGCAGTTCTTC.

The chain links TRBV6-5 to TRBJ1-5; D not resolved. The CDR3 is made up of 14 amino acids. V shed 8 bases and J shed 5 bases, with 16 bases lying between them. CDR1 and CDR2 (germline): MNHEY, SVGAGI. The CDR3 nucleotides are TGTGCCAGCGGACCGGGATTTACTGATCAGCCCCAGCATTTT. It codes for CASGPGFTDQPQHF.

The DNA of the CDR3 is TGTGCCAGCAGCTTAGGCAGGGGAAATGAAAAACTGTTTTTT. Translating gives CASSLGRGNEKLFF. The rearrangement joins TRBV13 to TRBJ1-4, with D maybe TRBD1 (6 bases). Trimming took 0 bases from V and 5 from J, leaving 7 bases between them. Germline loops: CDR1 PRHDT, CDR2 FYEKMQ (reference sequence). This CDR3 region has 14 residues.

This clone was found once. The rearrangement joins TRBV5-1 to TRBJ2-5, with D perhaps TRBD2 (5 bases). CDR3 length: 15 amino acids. Germline loops: CDR1 SGHRS, CDR2 YFSETQ. Deletions cut 0 bases from V and 1 base from J, with 10 bases between. CDR3 DNA sequence: TGCGCCAGCAGCTTGGTATCCGGGATCCAAGAGACCCAGTACTTC. Translated, it gives CASSLVSGIQETQYF.

J is TRBJ2-5 and V is TRBV18, with D uncertain. Trimming removed 3 bases at V and 5 bases at J, with 7 bases between. CDR3 size: 12 residues. Germline CDR1 and CDR2: KGHSH and LQKENI. CDR3 bases: TGTGCCAGCTCACCTGAACGGGAGACCCAGTACTTC. Translating gives CASSPERETQYF.

The rearrangement links TRBV4-3 to TRBJ1-4; D is perhaps TRBD1 (5 bases). This CDR3 spans 16 amino acids. CDR1 is LGHNA and CDR2 is YSLEER in the germline V gene. V was pared by 3 bases and J by 6 bases, with 17 bases between. Here the CDR3 reads CASSHSAGGTDEKLFF. The CDR3 coding sequence is TGCGCCAGCAGCCACTCAGCTGGGGGGACTGATGAAAAACTGTTTTTT.

This chain links TRBV24-1 with TRBJ1-2, with a tentative D call TRBD1 (5 bases). This CDR3 is 14 amino acids long. Trimming stripped 6 bases from V and 4 bases from J, with 14 bases between. Germline loops: CDR1 KGHDR, CDR2 SFDVKD. Here the CDR3 DNA reads TGTGCCACCAGTCACCGTCAGGGTATCTATGGCTACACCTTC. Translation gives CATSHRQGIYGYTF.

The V call is TRBV18, the J call TRBJ2-5; TRBD2 might be the D (6 bases). Per the germline V gene, CDR1 is KGHSH and CDR2 is LQKENI. The CDR3 runs to 14 residues. V lost 0 bases and J lost 5, with 10 bases in between. CDR3 loop: CASSPPHGGETQYF. In DNA form, the CDR3 reads TGTGCCAGCTCACCACCTCATGGGGGGGAGACCCAGTACTTC.

This clone occurred once. V usage is TRBV4-2 and J usage is TRBJ2-1; D not certain. Per germline, CDR1 LGHNA and CDR2 YNFKEQ. The CDR3 consists of 14 residues. V was pared by 3 bases and J by 8 bases, with 14 bases between. CDR3 coding DNA: TGTGCCAGCAGCCAGCAAGGCGGTCTCGATGAGCAGTTCTTC. Amino acids: CASSQQGGLDEQFF.

This chain links TRBV19 with TRBJ1-5, with unresolved D. The CDR3 covers 13 residues. Germline V lookup: CDR1 LNHDA, CDR2 SQIVND (reference sequence). The CDR3 DNA follows: TGTGCTACTAATGGATCCCCGGAGAAGCCCCAGCATTTT. Encoded protein: CATNGSPEKPQHF.

The rearrangement links TRBV6-2 or TRBV6-3 to TRBJ1-2; TRBD1 is a possible D gene (6 bases). The CDR3 runs to 14 residues. Germline-derived CDR1 and CDR2 are MNHEY and SVGEGT. V was clipped by 0 bases and J by 5 bases, with 10 bases between them. In nucleotides, the CDR3 is TGTGCCAGCAGTTACTCGCAGGGGCTATATGGCTACACCTTC. Amino acid sequence: CASSYSQGLYGYTF.

The rearrangement joins TRBV5-6 to TRBJ1-1; 10 bases match TRBD1. CDR3 length: 17 amino acids. Germline V gives CDR1 SGHDT, CDR2 YYEEEE. The trim removed 1 base at V and 0 bases at J, leaving 6 bases unmatched. The CDR3 nucleotides read TGTGCCAGCAGCTTGTTTGGGACAGGGGCCTTGAACACTGAAGCTTTCTTT. Translating gives CASSLFGTGALNTEAFF.

This clone has a handful of counts. V usage is TRBV30 and J usage is TRBJ2-3; 7 nucleotides agree with TRBD2. The germline CDR1 and CDR2 sequences are GTSNPN and SVGIG (reference sequence). CDR3 length equals 15 residues. The V gene end was trimmed by 6 bases and the J gene end by 6 bases; junction bases not matched to a gene: 15. The CDR3 here is CACSVGGGGWDTQYF. CDR3 nucleotides: TGTGCCTGCTCGGTCGGTGGGGGGGGATGGGATACGCAGTATTTT.

The chain couples TRBV6-5 to TRBJ2-7; unclear D gene. The CDR3 extends over 14 amino acids. The V gene's germline CDR1 is MNHEY and CDR2 SVGAGI. The V and J ends lost 4 bases and 1 base respectively, with 11 bases between them. CDR3 residues: CASSLSQFSYEQYF. The CDR3 nucleotides are TGTGCCAGCAGTTTATCACAGTTTTCCTACGAGCAGTACTTC.

The chain employs TRBV18 and TRBJ1-4; D is possibly TRBD1 (5 bases). Trimming took off 3 bases at V and 8 bases at J, with 22 bases between the two ends. The germline V gene encodes CDR1 KGHSH and CDR2 LQKENI. The CDR3 is 17 amino acids. CDR3 protein: CASSPLLGARGKEKLFF. The DNA of the CDR3 is TGTGCCAGCTCACCCCTTTTAGGGGCGCGGGGAAAAGAAAAACTGTTTTTT.

This chain connects TRBV6-5 to TRBJ2-7; D is undetermined. The CDR3 consists of 11 residues. From germline, CDR1 is MNHEY and CDR2 SVGAGI. Trimming took off 10 bases at V and 5 bases at J, with 12 bases between the two ends. This CDR3 is CATIVGHEQYF. The CDR3 nucleotides are TGTGCCACCATTGTGGGCCACGAGCAGTACTTC.

This chain uses TRBV30 with TRBJ1-1; D unclear. V was pared by 4 bases and J by 1 base, with 10 bases between. This CDR3 spans 13 amino acids. The V gene's germline CDR1 is GTSNPN and CDR2 SVGIG (reference sequence). CDR3 coding DNA: TGTGCCTGGAATGAACAGAAGAACACTGAAGCTTTCTTT. Its protein product is CAWNEQKNTEAFF.

The chain is built from TRBV6-5 and TRBJ2-7, with 10 bases fitting TRBD1. Trimming at V came to 2 bases and at J to 4 bases, leaving 8 bases not matched to a gene. Looked up from germline, CDR1 is MNHEY and CDR2 is SVGAGI. This CDR3 region has 16 residues. The CDR3 here is CASSYAETGGGYEQYF. CDR3 DNA sequence: TGTGCCAGCAGTTACGCAGAGACAGGGGGCGGGTACGAGCAGTACTTC.

The chain uses TRBV12-3 or TRBV12-4 and TRBJ2-1; no definite D call. Trimming removed 3 bases at V and 3 bases at J, with 6 bases between. CDR3 length equals 13 residues. In DNA, the CDR3 is TGTGCCAGCAGTTTTCCGGGCTACAATGAGCAGTTCTTC. This gives the protein CASSFPGYNEQFF.